This entry describes one TCR beta chain. Its antigen is unknown. Sequenced by immunoSEQ multiplex PCR; TCRdb stores in-frame clones only, minus some. The repertoire holds around 180,000 clones, with approximately 90% as singletons. V was pared by 0 bases and J by 7 bases, with 12 bases between. The CDR3 has 14 amino acids. Germline assignment: CDR1 MDHEN and CDR2 SYDVKM. These data are taken from a study of T cell responses to AZD1222 COVID-19 vaccine. Study observations and caveats: Sampled repertoires all dated from after the peak T cell response.

This sequence joins TRBV28 and TRBJ1-1, with D maybe TRBD1 (5 bases). The sequence was obtained from an adult in good health. The sample here was peripheral blood, taken on day 0 of AZD1222 vaccination. The CDR3 region is CASSLWRREGEAFF. The DNA of the CDR3 is TGTGCCAGCAGTTTATGGCGCAGGGAGGGTGAAGCTTTCTTT.